This T cell receptor beta chain is drawn from a study of T-cell memory formation after mild COVID-19. Overall study findings and caveats: Some SARS-CoV-2-responding clones were already detected in memory before infection.

In TCRdb, the 5' RACE reads were re-called with MiXCR into one record per CDR3 protein. The data show some 450,000 distinct CDR3 sequences, 20% seen once. Note on this clonotype: Antigen unknown.

V lost 4 bases to trimming and J lost 0 bases; unmatched junction nucleotides: 1. Germline assignment: CDR1 ENHRY and CDR2 SYGVKD. There are 15 residues in the CDR3. The source material was PBMCs or a T cell subset sorted from them (not recorded which). The chain links TRBV10-3 to TRBJ2-2; 8 bases align to TRBD1. The receptor was isolated from an adult woman who had mild COVID-19 (a few samples of this study predate the infection). Cell type and time point are not known. The CDR3 loop reads CAISGQGSNTGELFF. For the CDR3, the DNA is TGTGCCATCAGTGGACAGGGGTCGAACACCGGGGAGCTGTTTTTT.